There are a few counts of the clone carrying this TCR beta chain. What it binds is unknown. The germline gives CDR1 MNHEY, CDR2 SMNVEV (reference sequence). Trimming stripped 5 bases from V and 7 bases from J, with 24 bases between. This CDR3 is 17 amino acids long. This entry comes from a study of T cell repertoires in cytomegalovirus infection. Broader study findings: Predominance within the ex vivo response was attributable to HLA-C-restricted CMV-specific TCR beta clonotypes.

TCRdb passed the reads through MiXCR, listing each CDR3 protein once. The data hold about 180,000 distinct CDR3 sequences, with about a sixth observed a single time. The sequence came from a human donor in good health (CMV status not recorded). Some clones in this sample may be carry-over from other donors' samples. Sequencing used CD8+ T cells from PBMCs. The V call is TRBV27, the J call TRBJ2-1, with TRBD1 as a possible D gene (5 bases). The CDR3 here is CASSLPPRPSSGNEQFF. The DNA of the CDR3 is TGTGCCAGCAGTCTTCCCCCTCGACCTTCCTCAGGGAATGAGCAGTTCTTC.